A single TCR beta chain is shown here with its context. Its antigen is still unknown. Assay used: immunoSEQ multiplex PCR; TCRdb lists only in-frame clones, some missing. The table lists roughly 150,000 clones, approximately 90% of them singletons. This entry comes from a study of cytomegalovirus exposure and HLA in healthy donors. Trimming removed 2 bases from V and 5 bases from J, with 4 bases in between. This CDR3 region has 11 residues. From germline, CDR1 is SGHRS and CDR2 YFSETQ. Overall study results and limits: Rarity characterized most TCR sequences, yet some public TCRs appeared in many donors.

The donors were members of the approximately 130-subject validation cohort (separate from the roughly 700-subject first cohort). The source material was PBMCs. The receptor was isolated from a man aged 18 to 29 in good health and CMV-seronegative. V gene TRBV5-1 combines with J gene TRBJ2-5; D is uncertain. In DNA form, the CDR3 reads TGCGCCAGCAGCTTCAGTGAGACCCAGTACTTC. Protein: CASSFSETQYF. The entire variable domain, with the rest obtained from reference TRBV5-1 and TRBJ2-5, is as follows: KAGVTQTPRYLIKTRGQQVTLSCSPISGHRSVSWYQQTPGQGLQFLFEYFSETQRNKGNFPGRFSGRQFSNSRSEMNVSTLELGDSALYLCASSFSETQYFGPGTRLLVL.